The following is a T cell receptor beta chain sequence with its context. The record originates from a study of blood T cells in healthy people across ages. The authors ran a second PCR of about 7 to 12 cycles using a sample-barcoded 5' primer and a J-beta primer mix. TCRdb reprocessed the 5' RACE reads with MiXCR, giving one entry per CDR3 protein. The sample yields roughly 1,500,000 distinct CDR3 sequences, about 31% seen once. The length of the CDR3 is 14 residues. Per germline, CDR1 DFQATT and CDR2 SNEGSKA (reference sequence). With V trimmed by 4 bases and J by 6 bases, 10 bases remained unmatched.

Sequenced material: blood. The chain has TRBV20-1 and TRBJ2-3; 7 bases fit TRBD2. This TCR derives from a woman in her 30s in good health. The CDR3 DNA is TGCAGTGCTACGAGAAGCGGGGTGGGGGATACGCAGTATTTT. It specifies CSATRSGVGDTQYF.